Shown below are 23 T cell receptor beta chains from a single sample sequenced in a study of blood T cells in healthy people across ages. A second PCR of 7 to 11 cycles used a sample-barcoded 5' primer and a J-beta primer mix. TCRdb processed the 5' RACE reads anew with MiXCR; each CDR3 protein has one entry. The profile shows 1.5 million to 2 million distinct CDR3 sequences, 28% of them singletons. Source material: blood. The receptors shown here come from a woman under 40 in good health.

This clonotype was found a few times. The chain joins TRBV28 to TRBJ2-2; D is perhaps TRBD2 (5 bases). CDR1 MDHEN and CDR2 SYDVKM come from the germline V gene. The CDR3 consists of 16 residues. The V gene lost 6 bases and the J gene lost 5 bases, with 19 bases spanning the gap. The DNA for the CDR3 is TGTGCCAGCAGCCCGTCACTAGTCTCGGCTACCGGGGAGCTGTTTTTT. Protein: CASSPSLVSATGELFF.

The V gene is TRBV4-3, the J gene TRBJ2-1; TRBD2 matches 11 bases. The end of the DNA aligns better with TRBJ2-7, so the J call may be wrong. This CDR3 contains 16 residues. Germline lookup yields CDR1 LGHNA and CDR2 YSLEER. CDR3 in DNA: TGCGCCAGCAGCTCTCGACCTAGCGGGAGGTACAATGAGCAGTACTTC. This gives the protein CASSSRPSGRYNEQYF.

The rearrangement uses TRBV4-3 and TRBJ1-4; D may be TRBD1 (6 bases). The CDR3 is 14 residues long. CDR1 LGHNA and CDR2 YSLEER come from the germline V gene. V shed 1 base and J shed 5 bases, with 8 bases lying between them. The CDR3 DNA reads as TGCGCCAGCAGCCAAGGGACAGAGAATGAAAAACTGTTTTTT. This gives the protein CASSQGTENEKLFF.

As regards this clonotype: Sequence at one end of the junction differs from germline and may be a read error. The chain recombines TRBV4-2 with TRBJ2-1, with 7 bases aligning to TRBD2. There are 15 residues in the CDR3. Germline lookup yields CDR1 LGHNA and CDR2 YNFKEQ. The chain's CDR3 is CTSSQSTGGGNEQFF. The CDR3 coding sequence is TGTACCAGCAGCCAGAGCACTGGCGGGGGCAATGAGCAGTTCTTC.

This clonotype has only a few counts. The rearrangement links TRBV29-1 to TRBJ2-3, with TRBD2 matching over 11 bases. The CDR3 is 14 amino acids. In germline, CDR1 is SQVTM, CDR2 ANQGSEA. V was clipped by 7 bases and J by 5 bases; unmatched bases: 8. For the CDR3, the DNA is TGCAGCGCCGTAGCGGGAGGGGGAGTAGATACGCAGTATTTT. Protein product: CSAVAGGGVDTQYF.

As concerns this clonotype: The junction differs from germline at one of its ends, possibly a read error. This chain links TRBV7-1 with TRBJ1-5; D remains unclear. TRBV7-1 is identified as an open reading frame with a role that is uncertain. The CDR3 runs 13 residues. In DNA, the CDR3 is TGTGCCAGCAGCTCAGGGCCTAATCAGCCCCAGCAATTT. Translating gives CASSSGPNQPQQF.

The V gene is TRBV6-5, the J gene TRBJ1-1; tentative D call: TRBD1 (6 bases). CDR1 is MNHEY, CDR2 SVGAGI, per germline. The CDR3 runs to 15 residues. V was trimmed by 2 bases and J by 2 bases, leaving 12 bases between them. CDR3 nucleotide sequence: TGTGCCAGCAGTTACATTACAGGGACCAACACTGAAGCTTTCTTT. Translated, it gives CASSYITGTNTEAFF.

This clonotype was detected many times. The chain has TRBV7-2 and TRBJ2-4; TRBD2 aligns across 9 bases. Per germline, CDR1 SGHTA and CDR2 FQGNSA. V lost 2 bases to trimming and J lost 6 bases; unmatched junction nucleotides: 11. This CDR3 spans 17 amino acids. The CDR3 DNA reads TGTGCCAGCAGCTTATCATCCTTCAGCGGGGGGCGAAACATTCAGTACTTC. This sequence encodes CASSLSSFSGGRNIQYF.

This rearrangement joins TRBV2 to TRBJ2-7; 8 bases agree with TRBD1. The J segment lost 1 base and the V segment lost 7 bases, leaving 6 bases of the junction unmatched. The CDR3 is made up of 14 amino acids. Germline CDR1 and CDR2: SNHLY and FYNNEI. CDR3 DNA: TGTGCCAGCAAGGGGACAGGATTTTCCTACGAGCAGTACTTC. Translated, it gives CASKGTGFSYEQYF.

As regards this clonotype: Without the conserved terminal phenylalanine or tryptophan, this CDR3 likely stems from a read error. The chain combines TRBV27 with TRBJ1-2, with a weak D call TRBD1 (6 bases). CDR3 length: 15 amino acids. The V gene lost 0 bases and the J gene lost 6 bases, with 14 bases spanning the gap. Per the germline V gene, CDR1 is MNHEY and CDR2 is SMNVEV (reference sequence). CDR3 DNA: TGTGCCAGCAGTTTATCAGTCACAGGGCGAGATGGCTACACCTGC. Translating it yields CASSLSVTGRDGYTC.

The rearrangement links TRBV20-1 to TRBJ2-3, with TRBD1 identical over 8 bases. The CDR3 is made up of 17 amino acids. Germline assignment: CDR1 DFQATT and CDR2 SNEGSKA (reference sequence). V lost 1 base and J lost 0; bases outside the gene matches: 9. The CDR3 DNA reads as TGCAGTGCTAGAGCCAACGGACAGGGAGGTAGCACAGATACGCAGTATTTT. Protein sequence: CSARANGQGGSTDTQYF.

This clonotype has at least ten counts. J is TRBJ2-7 and V is TRBV7-9; D call uncertain. V shed 4 bases and J shed 7 bases, with 8 bases lying between them. The germline V gene encodes CDR1 SEHNR and CDR2 FQNEAQ (reference sequence). The CDR3 covers 11 residues. The CDR3 loop is CASSSPGEQYF. CDR3 coding DNA: TGTGCCAGCAGCTCGCCAGGAGAGCAGTACTTC.

The chain has TRBV15 and TRBJ1-2; D perhaps matches TRBD1 (6 bases). The CDR3 spans 13 residues. In germline, CDR1 is LNHNV, CDR2 YYDKDF (reference sequence). Trimming left V 6 bases short and J 1 base short, with 9 bases between. The DNA for the CDR3 is TGTGCCACCAGACAGGGAAGTAACTATGGCTACACCTTC. Translated: CATRQGSNYGYTF.

DNA for the CDR3: TGCAGTGCTAGTTCGCGGTATTCAGGGCCCGCAACTAATGAAAAACTGTTTTTT. Its translation: CSASSRYSGPATNEKLFF. The chain links TRBV20-1 to TRBJ1-4, with a possible D match to TRBD1 (5 bases). The V and J ends lost 3 bases and 0 bases respectively, with 20 bases between them. The CDR3 is 18 residues long. Germline loops: CDR1 DFQATT, CDR2 SNEGSKA (reference sequence).

The rearrangement uses TRBV9 and TRBJ2-7, with 9 bases identical to TRBD2. V was clipped by 6 bases and J by 2 bases; unmatched bases: 3. This CDR3 is 13 amino acids long. CDR1 and CDR2 (germline): SGDLS, YYNGEE. CDR3 bases: TGTGCCAGCAACCCTAGCGGGGCCTACGAGCAGTACTTC. It translates to CASNPSGAYEQYF.

The CDR3 sequence is CASSLRSMYEQYF. CDR3 bases: TGCGCCAGCAGCTTGAGGTCCATGTACGAGCAGTACTTC. The chain links TRBV5-1 to TRBJ2-7; unclear D gene. The CDR3 consists of 13 residues. CDR1 and CDR2 (germline): SGHRS, YFSETQ. V lost 1 base, J lost 4 bases, and 9 bases lay in between.

A remark on this clonotype: This may arise from a read error, as a much more abundant clone is one base away. The rearrangement joins TRBV12-3 or TRBV12-4 to TRBJ2-7; 8 bases align to TRBD2. CDR3 length equals 14 residues. CDR3 sequence (DNA): TGTGCCGGCAGTTTGGCTAGCGGGCACTACGAGCAGTACTTC. Its translation: CAGSLASGHYEQYF.

The chain links TRBV7-2 to TRBJ1-5; D is undetermined. Germline V gene lookup returns CDR1 SGHTA and CDR2 FQGNSA. V lost 4 bases, J lost 7 bases, and 17 bases lay in between. This CDR3 region has 15 residues. Here the CDR3 DNA reads TGTGCCAGCAGCTCCCAGACCGGGATCGGGCAGCCCCAGCATTTT. Amino acids: CASSSQTGIGQPQHF.

In this sample, this clonotype turned up a few times. The gene calls are TRBV20-1 and TRBJ2-3; 9 bases line up with TRBD1. The V gene end was trimmed by 5 bases and the J gene end by 0 bases; junction bases not matched to a gene: 9. The CDR3 is 16 amino acids. Per germline, CDR1 DFQATT and CDR2 SNEGSKA (reference sequence). CDR3 sequence reads: CSAGQGSHSSTDTQYF. DNA of the CDR3: TGCAGTGCTGGACAGGGGTCCCACTCTAGCACAGATACGCAGTATTTT.

This clonotype was counted a few times. The chain carries TRBV7-8 and TRBJ2-1, with a possible D match to TRBD2 (6 bases). This CDR3 comprises 15 residues. V was trimmed by 3 bases and J by 9 bases, leaving 18 bases between them. CDR1 and CDR2 (germline): SGHVS, FQNEAQ. For the CDR3, the DNA is TGTGCCAGCAGCTTGGAAACTGGCGGGATCGGTGAGCAGTTCTTC. It codes for CASSLETGGIGEQFF.

This clonotype was seen more than once but under ten times. A single base separates this from a much larger clone, so it may be a read error. The chain couples TRBV12-3 or TRBV12-4 to TRBJ2-5; tentatively, D is TRBD2 (7 bases). Trimming stripped 2 bases from V and 3 bases from J, with 13 bases between. This CDR3 has 15 amino acids. The CDR3 region has the DNA TGTGCCAGCAGTTTAAGGGGGGGTGGTGAAGAGACCCAGTACTTC. Protein: CASSLRGGGEETQYF.

This chain uses TRBV20-1 with TRBJ2-1, with D perhaps matching TRBD1 or TRBD2 (6 bases each). The CDR3 is made up of 14 amino acids. The V and J ends lost 2 bases and 7 bases respectively, with 15 bases between them. Germline CDR1 is DFQATT and CDR2 is SNEGSKA (reference sequence). This CDR3 reads CSARYTQGRNEQFF. The CDR3 bases are TGCAGTGCTAGATACACGCAGGGGAGGAATGAGCAGTTCTTC.

V and J are TRBV20-1 and TRBJ2-4; no firm D call. The CDR3 runs 12 residues. Trimming stripped 3 bases from V and 7 bases from J, with 10 bases between. Germline CDR1 is DFQATT and CDR2 is SNEGSKA (reference sequence). In DNA form, the CDR3 reads TGCAGTGCTAGCAGGCAGTGCAACATTCAGTACTTC. As protein: CSASRQCNIQYF.